One and the same sample provided the 30 T cell receptor beta chains below, sequenced in a study of cytomegalovirus exposure and HLA in healthy donors. 60 Vbeta and 13 Jbeta primers were used in PCR. Repertoires were generated with immunoSEQ multiplex PCR, while TCRdb's copy carries only in-frame clones and drops some. The table lists about 74,000 clones. Sequencing was performed on PBMCs. All receptors derive from a female donor in good health and CMV-seropositive.

The chain recombines TRBV15 with TRBJ2-7; 8 nucleotides match TRBD2. Germline values: CDR1 LNHNV, CDR2 YYDKDF (reference sequence). CDR3 length: 15 amino acids. The V gene end was trimmed by 0 bases and the J gene end by 7 bases; junction bases not matched to a gene: 8. This CDR3 reads CATSRDINLAGEQYF. The DNA of the CDR3 is TGTGCCACCAGCAGAGACATCAACTTAGCGGGGGAGCAGTACTTC.

J is TRBJ2-1 and V is TRBV4-3, with 7 bases that match TRBD2. This CDR3 is 13 amino acids long. Per the germline V gene, CDR1 is LGHNA and CDR2 is YSLEER. Unmatched junction bases numbered 4, after V lost 3 bases and J lost 8 bases. The CDR3 coding sequence is TGCGCCAGCAGCCAGCAGGGAGGGGATGAGCAGTTCTTC. It translates to CASSQQGGDEQFF.

This sequence joins TRBV7-9 and TRBJ1-4, with 8 bases matching TRBD1. CDR3 size: 16 residues. Germline V gives CDR1 SEHNR, CDR2 FQNEAQ (reference sequence). Losses at the gene ends were 5 bases for V and 2 bases for J; bases not matched to a gene: 7. CDR3 in amino acids: CASSRGQVLTNEKLFF. The CDR3 DNA follows: TGTGCCAGCAGCAGGGGACAGGTCTTGACTAATGAAAAACTGTTTTTT.

This chain connects TRBV30 to TRBJ1-1; 7 bases are a match to TRBD1. Losses at the gene ends were 1 base for V and 6 bases for J; bases not matched to a gene: 5. Germline V gene sequence: CDR1 GTSNPN, CDR2 SVGIG (reference sequence). The CDR3 has 13 amino acids. This chain's CDR3 is CAWSGGTEAEAFF. The CDR3 coding sequence is TGTGCCTGGAGTGGAGGGACAGAGGCTGAAGCTTTCTTT.

The chain couples TRBV5-6 to TRBJ2-5; 8 positions agree with TRBD2. Germline V gene sequence: CDR1 SGHDT, CDR2 YYEEEE. The junction had 5 bases not matched to a gene; V was cut back by 2 bases and J by 5 bases. This CDR3 contains 14 residues. The CDR3 loop reads CASSFGGALETQYF. DNA for the CDR3: TGTGCCAGCAGCTTCGGGGGGGCGCTTGAGACCCAGTACTTC.

This chain uses TRBV4-3 with TRBJ1-2; D perhaps matches TRBD1 (5 bases). The CDR3 is made up of 15 amino acids. Germline CDR1 reads LGHNA; CDR2 reads YSLEER. V was cut by 2 bases and J by 3 bases, with 13 bases left in between. The CDR3: CASSQNLRGDYGYTF. In DNA form, the CDR3 reads TGCGCCAGCAGCCAAAATTTGCGGGGGGACTATGGCTACACCTTC.

The J gene is TRBJ1-6, the V gene TRBV7-2, with TRBD1 as a possible D gene (6 bases). The germline V gene has CDR1 SGHTA and CDR2 FQGNSA. This CDR3 is built from 16 residues. Trimming removed 1 base from V and 7 bases from J, with 14 bases in between. The CDR3 sequence: CASSLELTGYNSPLHF. The CDR3 coding sequence is TGTGCCAGCAGCTTAGAATTAACAGGGTACAATTCACCCCTCCACTTT.

The chain carries TRBV21-1 and TRBJ2-7; the D call TRBD1 from the table was never checked on the DNA. TRBV21-1 is a pseudogene. This CDR3 is built from 18 residues. DNA for the CDR3: TGTGCCAGCAGCCCTCTAGAGGTTTCGTACAGGGGTGGATACGAGCAGTACTTC. This sequence encodes CASSPLEVSYRGGYEQYF.

V and J are TRBV6-1 and TRBJ1-1; D gene uncertain. The V end lost 0 bases, the J end lost 4 bases, and 6 bases lay between the germline ends. CDR1 MNHNS and CDR2 SASEGT come from the germline V gene. There are 13 residues in the CDR3. CDR3 residues: CASSEARVTEAFF. The DNA for the CDR3 is TGTGCCAGCAGTGAAGCGAGGGTCACTGAAGCTTTCTTT.

The CDR3 sequence is CASTRRVRGPANYGYTF. In DNA, the CDR3 is TGTGCCAGCACCCGACGGGTCAGGGGTCCAGCTAACTATGGCTACACCTTC. The J gene is TRBJ1-2, the V gene TRBV28, with D possibly matching TRBD1 (6 bases). V lost 7 bases to trimming and J lost 0 bases, with 21 bases between them. Germline loops: CDR1 MDHEN, CDR2 SYDVKM. This CDR3 comprises 17 residues.

The chain employs TRBV11-2 and TRBJ2-1; 7 bases match TRBD1. Germline V CDR1 and CDR2: SGHAT, FQNNGV. V shed 3 bases, J shed 4 bases, and the junction held 12 bases outside the gene matches. The CDR3 has 17 residues. The CDR3 bases are TGTGCCAGCAGCTTTTCTAGCCGGGGACAGTCTTACAATGAGCAGTTCTTC. Translating it yields CASSFSSRGQSYNEQFF.

This chain connects TRBV6-1 to TRBJ2-1; D possibly corresponds to TRBD1 (5 bases). The CDR3 sequence is 16 residues long. Trimming left V 1 base short and J 3 bases short, with 13 bases between. The germline CDR1 and CDR2 sequences are MNHNS and SASEGT. As DNA, the CDR3 is TGTGCCAGCAGTGAAGGAGTTCGACAGATCTACAATGAGCAGTTCTTC. This encodes CASSEGVRQIYNEQFF.

The CDR3 nucleotides are TGCGCCAGCAGCTTGAGGGGCGGAGGGGACGGCACAGATACGCAGTATTTT. Protein product: CASSLRGGGDGTDTQYF. This sequence joins TRBV5-1 and TRBJ2-3; TRBD2 is a possible D gene (6 bases). Germline V CDR1 and CDR2: SGHRS, YFSETQ. The CDR3 has 17 amino acids. The V gene lost 1 base and the J gene lost 1 base, with 16 bases spanning the gap.

The chain has TRBV6-1 and TRBJ1-2; 8 positions agree with TRBD1. This CDR3 has 15 residues. CDR1 MNHNS and CDR2 SASEGT come from the germline V gene. V shed 3 bases and J 2 bases; nucleotides not matched to a gene: 5. The CDR3 DNA follows: TGTGCCAGCAGTGACAGGGGGCTTGGGAACTATGGCTACACCTTC. Amino acids: CASSDRGLGNYGYTF.

The chain uses TRBV5-6 and TRBJ2-2, with D possibly matching TRBD1 (5 bases). Between the trimmed V and J ends, which lost 1 base and 3 bases, there was a span of 13 bases. In germline, CDR1 is SGHDT, CDR2 YYEEEE. This CDR3 contains 16 residues. In DNA form, the CDR3 reads TGTGCCAGCAGCTTGATGGCAGGGCAGTACACCGGGGAGCTGTTTTTT. It translates to CASSLMAGQYTGELFF.

The chain has TRBV4-2 and TRBJ2-5, with a tentative D call TRBD2 (5 bases). The J call may be faulty, since TRBJ2-7 better matches the DNA end. Germline assignment: CDR1 LGHNA and CDR2 YNFKEQ. The CDR3 is 15 amino acids. CDR3 protein: CASSQERRDSYEQYF. The CDR3 DNA follows: TGTGCCAGCAGCCAAGAGCGTCGGGACTCCTACGAGCAGTACTTC.

A note on this clone: Other nucleotide sequences in the sample specify the same CDR3. The chain recombines TRBV28 with TRBJ2-7; possibly TRBD1 for D (6 bases). V was pared by 5 bases and J by 2 bases, with 10 bases between. Looked up from germline, CDR1 is MDHEN and CDR2 is SYDVKM. This CDR3 contains 13 residues. The CDR3 region is CASSLGQPYEQYF. DNA for the CDR3: TGTGCCAGCAGTCTCGGACAGCCCTACGAGCAGTACTTC.

This rearrangement joins TRBV10-3 to TRBJ1-3; 7 nucleotides align to TRBD1. V dropped 0 bases and J dropped 2; count of bases not matched to a gene: 7. CDR1 and CDR2 (germline): ENHRY, SYGVKD. The CDR3 runs to 17 residues. CDR3 bases: TGTGCCATCAGTGAGTCGACAGGGCGCAGGGCTGGAAACACCATATATTTT. It yields the protein CAISESTGRRAGNTIYF.

V and J are TRBV11-2 and TRBJ2-4, with 8 bases that match TRBD2. V gave up 0 bases and J gave up 8 bases; unmatched junction bases: 12. The V gene's germline CDR1 is SGHAT and CDR2 FQNNGV. The CDR3 is made up of 17 amino acids. CDR3 nucleotide sequence: TGTGCCAGCAGCTTAGATTTCCCGGGGGGGGCGAACTACATTCAGTACTTC. This translates into CASSLDFPGGANYIQYF.

The chain couples TRBV27 to TRBJ2-7; a weak D match, TRBD2 (6 bases). Per germline, CDR1 MNHEY and CDR2 SMNVEV (reference sequence). Between the trimmed V and J ends, which lost 3 bases and 3 bases, there was a span of 12 bases. The CDR3 runs to 14 residues. In nucleotides, the CDR3 is TGTGCCAGCAGTTTTTCGGGAGCCCTCTACGAGCAGTACTTC. Translation gives CASSFSGALYEQYF.

The CDR3 sequence: CASSLGGRREQYF. The DNA of the CDR3 is TGTGCCAGCAGCTTGGGGGGGAGGCGCGAGCAGTACTTC. The chain couples TRBV5-6 to TRBJ2-5, with D possibly being TRBD2 (6 bases). The assigned J gene may be wrong: the sequence end matches TRBJ2-7 better. Germline assignment: CDR1 SGHDT and CDR2 YYEEEE. CDR3 size: 13 residues.

The chain joins TRBV7-9 to TRBJ2-2; D is uncertain. The germline V gene has CDR1 SEHNR and CDR2 FQNEAQ (reference sequence). The CDR3 is made up of 16 amino acids. The V gene lost 5 bases and the J gene lost 2 bases, with 15 bases spanning the gap. The CDR3 loop reads CASSLNPRSNTGELFF. Written as DNA, the CDR3 is TGTGCCAGCAGCCTAAATCCCCGGTCCAACACCGGGGAGCTGTTTTTT.

The V call is TRBV28, the J call TRBJ1-1; D not certain. Germline CDR1 MDHEN, CDR2 SYDVKM. The length of the CDR3 is 17 residues. V gave up 1 base and J gave up 1 base, with 16 bases separating them. The chain's CDR3 is CASSLSTGRSGNTEAFF. DNA for the CDR3: TGTGCCAGCAGTTTATCCACCGGAAGAAGCGGGAACACTGAAGCTTTCTTT.

This chain's CDR3 is CASSPGGGSSNQPQHF. The DNA for the CDR3 is TGTGCCAGCTCACCAGGCGGAGGGTCTAGCAATCAGCCCCAGCATTTT. The rearrangement joins TRBV18 to TRBJ1-5, with D uncertain. Between the trimmed V and J ends, which lost 2 bases and 0 bases, there was a span of 11 bases. The CDR3 consists of 16 residues. Germline V gene lookup returns CDR1 KGHSH and CDR2 LQKENI.

The gene calls are TRBV28 and TRBJ1-2; D possibly corresponds to TRBD1 (5 bases). Germline CDR1 is MDHEN and CDR2 is SYDVKM. The CDR3 has 12 residues. V was pared by 10 bases and J by 4 bases, with 13 bases between. CDR3 bases: TGTGCCATCAGACAGACCGGCTATGGCTACACCTTC. It specifies CAIRQTGYGYTF.

The V and J genes are TRBV18 and TRBJ2-1; D remains ambiguous. V lost 2 bases and J 5 bases, leaving 7 bases between the germline ends. Germline assignment: CDR1 KGHSH and CDR2 LQKENI. The CDR3 is made up of 13 amino acids. CDR3 sequence: CASSPIFDNEQFF. The CDR3 DNA reads TGTGCCAGCTCACCAATTTTCGACAATGAGCAGTTCTTC.

On this clone: An end of the junction does not agree with germline; a read error may underlie this. CDR3 sequence (DNA): TGTGCCAGCAGCTTAGGGGACAGGGAATTCTGGGGCTACCCCTTC. Its translation is CASSLGDREFWGYPF. V gene TRBV5-6 combines with J gene TRBJ1-2; 9 nucleotides agree with TRBD1. The V gene's germline CDR1 is SGHDT and CDR2 YYEEEE. The CDR3 length is 15 residues.

The V call is TRBV6-1, the J call TRBJ2-7; D not certain. Germline loops: CDR1 MNHNS, CDR2 SASEGT. This CDR3 contains 13 residues. Deletions cut 4 bases from V and 0 bases from J, with 7 bases between. The CDR3 loop reads CASSAGFSYEQYF. In nucleotides, the CDR3 is TGTGCCAGCAGTGCTGGCTTCTCCTACGAGCAGTACTTC.

The chain couples TRBV15 to TRBJ1-2, with D possibly matching TRBD1 (6 bases). V was clipped by 2 bases and J by 4 bases, with 17 bases between them. The V gene's germline CDR1 is LNHNV and CDR2 YYDKDF (reference sequence). CDR3 length: 16 amino acids. CDR3 bases: TGTGCCACCAGCAGAAACCGGAAAGGGGGTCCCTATGGCTACACCTTC. Its protein product is CATSRNRKGGPYGYTF.

The chain employs TRBV15 and TRBJ2-5, with 10 bases identical to TRBD2. CDR1 and CDR2 (germline): LNHNV, YYDKDF (reference sequence). Trimming cost V 0 bases and J 3 bases; bases outside gene matches: 4. This CDR3 spans 16 amino acids. The CDR3 loop reads CATSRDFLAGEETQYF. In DNA form, the CDR3 reads TGTGCCACCAGCAGAGATTTCCTAGCGGGGGAAGAGACCCAGTACTTC. Full variable domain (rest looked up from reference TRBV15 and TRBJ2-5): DAMVIQNPRYQVTQFGKPVTLSCSQTLNHNVMYWYQQKSSQAPKLLFHYYDKDFNNEADTPDNFQSRRPNTSFCFLDIRSPGLGDTAMYLCATSRDFLAGEETQYFGPGTRLLVL.